This TCR beta chain was identified during a study of T cells after yellow fever vaccination. Study overall: Fractions containing few cells were prepared with SMART-Seq v4 Ultra Low Input.

The CDR3 sequence is 14 residues long. The V end was cut by 4 bases, the J end by 1 base, with 10 bases between. Per germline, CDR1 SEHNR and CDR2 FQNEAQ (reference sequence). This clonotype was detected a few times. TCR cDNA was made by 5'RACE template switching, adding a universal primer site and UMIs. MiXCR, run by TCRdb on the 5' RACE reads, gives a single entry per CDR3 protein. The sample has about 370,000 distinct CDR3 sequences, under 14% seen once. The gene calls are TRBV7-9 and TRBJ2-5, with D uncertain. Sequences were derived from PBMCs, sampled on the day of the first yellow fever vaccination. The receptor's source is a young man who received the YFV17D yellow fever vaccine. The CDR3 coding sequence is TGTGCCAGCAGCTCAAGGACCGCCCAAGAGACCCAGTACTTC. This gives the protein CASSSRTAQETQYF.